The rows below give T cell receptor beta chains drawn from one sample of a study of shared clonotypes between healthy human individuals. Sequencing used immunoSEQ multiplex PCR; TCRdb keeps in-frame clones, though not all of them. The sample shows about 1 million clones, approximately 70% of them seen only once. The specimen sequenced was memory CD4+ T cells sorted from blood. These receptors originate from a man aged 18 to 35 in good health. Both conserved end residues are part of each CDR3. Each record gives: D gene, V gene, clone size, J gene, CDR3 DNA, CDR3 protein. The D gene is left open where the match is weak. A clone size is listed for some rows: how often the clone was seen (once, few, many), or a class if it is expanded.

d_call: TRBD1; v_call: TRBV5-4; clone_size: -; j_call: TRBJ2-7; cdr3_nt: TGTGCCAGCCGATCACCGGGACAGGGCCCTGACGAGCAGTACTTC; cdr3_aa: CASRSPGQGPDEQYF
d_call: TRBD1; v_call: TRBV7-7; clone_size: -; j_call: TRBJ2-1; cdr3_nt: TGTGCTAGCAGCTTACAGGGGTACAATGAGCAGTTCTTC; cdr3_aa: CASSLQGYNEQFF
d_call: -; v_call: TRBV6-1; clone_size: once; j_call: TRBJ2-3; cdr3_nt: TGTGCCAGCAGTGAGTCTTCGGGGGGCAGGACAGATACGCAGTATTTT; cdr3_aa: CASSESSGGRTDTQYF
d_call: -; v_call: TRBV18; clone_size: -; j_call: TRBJ1-1; cdr3_nt: TGTGCCAGCTCGACGACTTCGGGACGCCTTGGTACTGAAGCTTTCTTT; cdr3_aa: CASSTTSGRLGTEAFF
d_call: -; v_call: TRBV7-2; clone_size: many; j_call: TRBJ2-3; cdr3_nt: TGTGCCAGCAGCACCAGCAAGGGGTTCACAGATACGCAGTATTTT; cdr3_aa: CASSTSKGFTDTQYF
d_call: -; v_call: TRBV19; clone_size: -; j_call: TRBJ1-2; cdr3_nt: TGTGCCAGTAGTAGGCAGGACCGGACTGGCTATGGCTACACCTTC; cdr3_aa: CASSRQDRTGYGYTF
d_call: TRBD2; v_call: TRBV19; clone_size: medium-sized; j_call: TRBJ2-7; cdr3_nt: TGTGCCAGTAGAGAAGGACTAGCGGGGGGAGAGCAGTACTTC; cdr3_aa: CASREGLAGGEQYF
d_call: TRBD1; v_call: TRBV19; clone_size: -; j_call: TRBJ2-7; cdr3_nt: TGTGCCAGTAGTACTGAGTCGGGACAGGGTAAGCAGTACTTC; cdr3_aa: CASSTESGQGKQYF
d_call: -; v_call: TRBV7-2; clone_size: -; j_call: TRBJ2-3; cdr3_nt: TGTGCCAGCAGCTTAAACGGGCTTGATGCAGATACGCAGTATTTT; cdr3_aa: CASSLNGLDADTQYF
d_call: -; v_call: TRBV5-6; clone_size: -; j_call: TRBJ1-2; cdr3_nt: TGTGCCAGCAGCTTGGCCGGGAAGAACTATGGCTACACCTTC; cdr3_aa: CASSLAGKNYGYTF
d_call: -; v_call: TRBV7-9; clone_size: -; j_call: TRBJ2-5; cdr3_nt: TGTGCCAGCAGCTTCATTCTAGAGACCCAGTACTTC; cdr3_aa: CASSFILETQYF
d_call: TRBD1; v_call: TRBV5-1; clone_size: -; j_call: TRBJ2-5; cdr3_nt: TGCGCCAGCAGCTTGACAGGGGCCCCCCAAGAGACCCAGTACTTC; cdr3_aa: CASSLTGAPQETQYF
d_call: -; v_call: TRBV10-2; clone_size: -; j_call: TRBJ2-3; cdr3_nt: TGCGCCAGCAGTGGGGGGGTACTAGATACGCAGTATTTT; cdr3_aa: CASSGGVLDTQYF
d_call: -; v_call: TRBV6-1; clone_size: -; j_call: TRBJ2-7; cdr3_nt: TGTGCCAGCAGTGAAAGTAAGGCTAGTAAAGGGTACGAGCAGTACTTC; cdr3_aa: CASSESKASKGYEQYF
d_call: TRBD2; v_call: TRBV7-2; clone_size: -; j_call: TRBJ2-1; cdr3_nt: TGTGCCAGCAGCTTACTAGCGGGAGGGCCCAATGAGCAGTTCTTC; cdr3_aa: CASSLLAGGPNEQFF
d_call: -; v_call: TRBV5-1; clone_size: many; j_call: TRBJ1-1; cdr3_nt: TGCGCCAGCAGTCCTGGGGGGTACGTATCGCTGAACACTGAAGCTTTCTTT; cdr3_aa: CASSPGGYVSLNTEAFF
d_call: -; v_call: TRBV15; clone_size: -; j_call: TRBJ2-5; cdr3_nt: TGTGCCACCAGCGGCGACCCCGGACGTGGGGTACAAGAGACCCAGTACTTC; cdr3_aa: CATSGDPGRGVQETQYF
d_call: -; v_call: TRBV4-1; clone_size: -; j_call: TRBJ2-5; cdr3_nt: TGCGCCAGCAGCCAAGATGGCTGGCTAGAAGGGGGGACCCAGTACTTC; cdr3_aa: CASSQDGWLEGGTQYF
d_call: TRBD1; v_call: TRBV29-1; clone_size: -; j_call: TRBJ2-2; cdr3_nt: TGCAGCGCTCGGGGGACAGGGACCACCGGGGAGCTGTTTTTT; cdr3_aa: CSARGTGTTGELFF
d_call: TRBD1; v_call: TRBV19; clone_size: -; j_call: TRBJ1-4; cdr3_nt: TGTGCCAGTAGTATTCGGGCAGGGGGTCCAGAAAAACTGTTTTTT; cdr3_aa: CASSIRAGGPEKLFF
d_call: -; v_call: TRBV4-1; clone_size: -; j_call: TRBJ1-5; cdr3_nt: TGCGCCAGCAGCCCGGGGGGGGTAAGTCAGCCCCAGCATTTT; cdr3_aa: CASSPGGVSQPQHF
d_call: -; v_call: TRBV5-5; clone_size: -; j_call: TRBJ2-7; cdr3_nt: TGTGCCAGCAGCTTGGACAGAGCCTACGAGCAGTACTTC; cdr3_aa: CASSLDRAYEQYF
d_call: -; v_call: TRBV7-9; clone_size: -; j_call: TRBJ2-5; cdr3_nt: TGTGCCAGCATACCGGACAGTCAAGAGACCCAGTACTTC; cdr3_aa: CASIPDSQETQYF
d_call: -; v_call: TRBV6-5; clone_size: once; j_call: TRBJ2-7; cdr3_nt: TGTGCCAGCCGAGGCCGTCTCGGCTCCTACGAGCAGTACTTC; cdr3_aa: CASRGRLGSYEQYF
d_call: -; v_call: TRBV2; clone_size: -; j_call: TRBJ2-2; cdr3_nt: TGTGCCAGCAGTGAAGGACGTTACGGGGAGCTGTTTTTT; cdr3_aa: CASSEGRYGELFF
d_call: TRBD2; v_call: TRBV10-3; clone_size: -; j_call: TRBJ2-1; cdr3_nt: TGTGCCATCAGAACGGGACTAGCGGGAGTTCGCGATGAGCAGTTCTTC; cdr3_aa: CAIRTGLAGVRDEQFF
d_call: -; v_call: TRBV7-2; clone_size: -; j_call: TRBJ1-1; cdr3_nt: TGTGCCAGCAGCTCTTCGGCCGGGGTGGGGAACACTGAAGCTTTCTTT; cdr3_aa: CASSSSAGVGNTEAFF
d_call: TRBD1; v_call: TRBV27; clone_size: -; j_call: TRBJ1-1; cdr3_nt: TGTGCCAGCAGGGGAAGGCAGGGGGGTGGGATGAACACTGAAGCTTTCTTT; cdr3_aa: CASRGRQGGGMNTEAFF
d_call: TRBD2; v_call: TRBV7-2; clone_size: few; j_call: TRBJ2-7; cdr3_nt: TGTGCCAGCAGCTTATGGGAACTAGCGGGGAACGAGCAGTACTTC; cdr3_aa: CASSLWELAGNEQYF